Each of the 23 T cell receptor beta chains below was sequenced from the same sample in a study of regulatory T cells in long-lasting Graves disease. Documented time point: newly diagnosed GD, antithyroid drugs for less than 3 months. The TCR library used RNA extracted from PBMCs. With iRepertoire HTBI primers and Arm-PCR of CDR3 regions, TCR beta libraries were built. TCRdb reanalysed the multiplex PCR reads using MiXCR and keeps one entry per CDR3 protein. Counted here are about 460,000 distinct CDR3 sequences, around 15% occurring once; the ten biggest clones make up roughly 18%. These same data were also listed under a study on T cells in Graves' hyperthyroidism and ophthalmopathy.

Sequencing was performed on peripheral blood mononuclear cells (PBMCs), taken at new diagnosis, from a patient treated with antithyroid drugs. The receptors originated from a woman aged 45 to 65 with Graves disease.

The sample holds a few counts of this clonotype. V usage is TRBV20-1 and J usage is TRBJ2-1; 15 bases align to TRBD2. Germline assignment: CDR1 DFQATT and CDR2 SNEGSKA (reference sequence). This CDR3 is built from 15 residues. Losses at the gene ends were 0 bases for V and 7 bases for J; bases not matched to a gene: 1. Here the CDR3 reads CSARDGTSGRNEQFF. The CDR3, as DNA: TGCAGTGCTAGAGACGGGACTAGCGGGAGGAATGAGCAGTTCTTC.

The table lists this clonotype with many counts. The chain recombines TRBV5-8 with TRBJ2-1, with D tentatively TRBD1 or TRBD2 (7 bases each). V dropped 3 bases and J dropped 3 bases, with 10 bases sitting between them. The length of the CDR3 is 14 residues. Germline CDR1 SGHTS, CDR2 YDEGEE. This CDR3 is CASSSGGDYNEQFF. For the CDR3, the DNA is TGTGCCAGCAGCTCAGGGGGGGACTACAATGAGCAGTTCTTC.

In its sample, this clonotype was seen a few times. The V call is TRBV5-1, the J call TRBJ2-3, with 7 bases matching TRBD1. Germline V lookup: CDR1 SGHRS, CDR2 YFSETQ. V shed 0 bases and J 0 bases; nucleotides not matched to a gene: 10. The CDR3 totals 18 residues. CDR3 DNA sequence: TGCGCCAGCAGCTTGGGACAGGGCAGACCTACTAGCACAGATACGCAGTATTTT. Translating it yields CASSLGQGRPTSTDTQYF.

This clonotype was detected ten times or more. This chain joins TRBV18 and TRBJ2-1; D call uncertain. The ends were cut back, 0 bases at V and 7 bases at J, with 7 bases in the middle. This CDR3 is 13 amino acids long. In germline, CDR1 is KGHSH, CDR2 LQKENI. Written as DNA, the CDR3 is TGTGCCAGCTCACCACCATCGCGGAATGAGCAGTTCTTC. Translated, it gives CASSPPSRNEQFF.

In its sample, this clonotype was seen many times. This chain joins TRBV12-3 or TRBV12-4 and TRBJ2-2; 9 bases fit TRBD2. Trimming removed 2 bases from V and 3 bases from J; junction bases left unmatched: 4. The CDR3 contains 16 residues. The CDR3 is CASSLSGLAYTGELFF. The CDR3 DNA reads as TGTGCCAGCAGTTTAAGCGGACTAGCGTACACCGGGGAGCTGTTTTTT.

As for this clonotype: A much larger clone is a single base away; this may be a read error. V gene TRBV6-2 or TRBV6-3 combines with J gene TRBJ2-2; maybe TRBD2 (5 bases). From germline, CDR1 is MNHEY and CDR2 SVGEGT. This CDR3 region has 16 residues. CDR3: CASSYFKLGNTGELVF. The CDR3 coding sequence is TGTGCCAGCAGTTACTTCAAACTAGGAAACACCGGGGAGCTGGTTTTT.

Ten or more counts support this clonotype. V is TRBV7-6 and J is TRBJ2-2, with no clear D. The ends were cut back, 3 bases at V and 1 base at J, with 12 bases in the middle. In germline, CDR1 is SGHVS, CDR2 FNYEAQ. The CDR3 is made up of 16 amino acids. This chain's CDR3 is CASSLGFLGNTGELFF. The CDR3 nucleotides are TGTGCCAGCAGCTTGGGGTTTTTGGGGAACACCGGGGAGCTGTTTTTT.

The chain has TRBV20-1 and TRBJ2-3, with 9 bases matching TRBD2. V was pared by 0 bases and J by 5 bases, with 9 bases of the junction left unmatched. The CDR3 is made up of 16 amino acids. Germline V gives CDR1 DFQATT, CDR2 SNEGSKA (reference sequence). The CDR3 DNA reads TGCAGTGCTAGAGATCGGATAGCGGGAGCGGGAGATACGCAGTATTTT. Amino acids: CSARDRIAGAGDTQYF.

The chain uses TRBV5-1 and TRBJ2-5, with D uncertain. Looked up from germline, CDR1 is SGHRS and CDR2 is YFSETQ. This CDR3 comprises 12 residues. The V and J ends lost 5 bases and 0 bases respectively, with 5 bases between them. CDR3 nucleotides: TGCGCCAGCAGGGAAGACCAAGAGACCCAGTACTTC. Translation gives CASREDQETQYF. The full variable domain, its missing parts supplied by reference TRBV5-1 and TRBJ2-5, is KAGVTQTPRYLIKTRGQQVTLSCSPISGHRSVSWYQQTPGQGLQFLFEYFSETQRNKGNFPGRFSGRQFSNSRSEMNVSTLELGDSALYLCASREDQETQYFGPGTRLLVL.

This clonotype was seen many times. This chain links TRBV7-9 with TRBJ2-1; no definite D call. This CDR3 contains 12 residues. Germline values: CDR1 SEHNR, CDR2 FQNEAQ (reference sequence). V was trimmed by 5 bases and J by 8 bases, leaving 10 bases between them. CDR3: CASSGSFDEQFF. CDR3 DNA sequence: TGTGCCAGCAGCGGTAGTTTCGATGAGCAGTTCTTC.

This clonotype has at least ten counts. The chain joins TRBV11-2 to TRBJ2-7, with 7 bases that match TRBD2. The CDR3 consists of 15 residues. The germline V gene encodes CDR1 SGHAT and CDR2 FQNNGV. V shed 3 bases and J 2 bases; nucleotides not matched to a gene: 7. This chain's CDR3 is CASSFLLAAPYEQYF. The CDR3 coding sequence is TGTGCCAGCAGCTTTCTGCTAGCGGCCCCCTACGAGCAGTACTTC.

At least ten counts were recorded for this clonotype. The CDR3 bases are TGCAGTGCTAGGGGACTAGCGGGAAGGGAAGAGACCCAGTACTTC. Its translation is CSARGLAGREETQYF. The V gene is TRBV20-1, the J gene TRBJ2-5, with TRBD2 matching over 13 bases. The CDR3 totals 15 residues. Germline lookup yields CDR1 DFQATT and CDR2 SNEGSKA (reference sequence). V trimming: 3 bases; J trimming: 3 bases; junction bases outside the gene matches: 4.

The sample holds many counts of this clonotype. V is TRBV5-1 and J is TRBJ2-3; D call uncertain. V was shortened by 4 bases and J by 0 bases, with 18 bases between the two germline ends. Germline assignment: CDR1 SGHRS and CDR2 YFSETQ. This CDR3 comprises 17 residues. In DNA, the CDR3 is TGCGCCAGCAGCCGCTGGGTGGCGGAAGAAAGCACAGATACGCAGTATTTT. This encodes CASSRWVAEESTDTQYF. Based on the CDR3 plus reference TRBV5-1 and TRBJ2-3, the full variable domain is KAGVTQTPRYLIKTRGQQVTLSCSPISGHRSVSWYQQTPGQGLQFLFEYFSETQRNKGNFPGRFSGRQFSNSRSEMNVSTLELGDSALYLCASSRWVAEESTDTQYFGPGTRLTVL.

This clonotype was recorded many times. The gene calls are TRBV12-3 or TRBV12-4 and TRBJ1-4; D possibly corresponds to TRBD1 (6 bases). V dropped 6 bases and J dropped 2 bases, with 13 bases sitting between them. This CDR3 has 15 amino acids. The CDR3 DNA reads TGTGCCAGCAGCACTGGGGGCAGTACTAATGAAAAACTGTTTTTT. Protein sequence: CASSTGGSTNEKLFF.

About this clonotype itself: A read error may be the cause here, since a much bigger clone is one base away. V gene TRBV28 combines with J gene TRBJ1-1; D call uncertain. The germline V gene encodes CDR1 MDHEN and CDR2 SYDVKM. The CDR3 loop spans 11 amino acids. In DNA form, the CDR3 reads TGTGCCAGCGGAAGAGACACTGAAGCTTGCTTT. Protein: CASGRDTEACF.

This clonotype has a count of ten or more. The rearrangement joins TRBV30 to TRBJ1-4; no definite D call. The CDR3 length is 12 residues. Germline loops: CDR1 GTSNPN, CDR2 SVGIG (reference sequence). Trimming left V 2 bases short and J 8 bases short, with 9 bases between. The CDR3 protein is CAWSSLGEKLFF. The CDR3 nucleotides are TGTGCCTGGAGTTCCTTAGGAGAAAAACTGTTTTTT.

The V call is TRBV18, the J call TRBJ1-5; 7 nucleotides agree with TRBD1. V dropped 5 bases and J dropped 6; count of bases not matched to a gene: 10. Per germline, CDR1 KGHSH and CDR2 LQKENI. CDR3 length: 15 residues. CDR3 residues: CASSFGTVDSQPQHF. Here the CDR3 DNA reads TGTGCCAGCTCATTCGGGACAGTAGATAGTCAGCCCCAGCATTTT.

The chain combines TRBV9 with TRBJ2-2, with 7 bases fitting TRBD1. The CDR3 covers 16 residues. Per germline, CDR1 SGDLS and CDR2 YYNGEE. Losses at the gene ends were 0 bases for V and 4 bases for J; bases not matched to a gene: 6. The CDR3 DNA sequence: TGTGCCAGCAGCGTAGCCGGGACAGTGACCACCGGGGAGCTGTTTTTT. The encoded protein is CASSVAGTVTTGELFF. Filled out from reference TRBV9 and TRBJ2-2, the complete variable domain reads DSGVTQTPKHLITATGQRVTLRCSPRSGDLSVYWYQQSLDQGLQFLIQYYNGEERAKGNILERFSAQQFPDLHSELNLSSLELGDSALYFCASSVAGTVTTGELFFGEGSRLTVL.

There are a few counts of this clonotype. Germline and junction disagree at one end, which may indicate a read error. V gene TRBV7-7 combines with J gene TRBJ2-7; the D gene is possibly TRBD1 (6 bases). This CDR3 has 12 residues. Germline CDR1 and CDR2: SSHAT and FNYEAQ (reference sequence). The CDR3 region has the DNA TGTGCTAGCAGCTTAGAAGGGGGCGAGCAGTACTTC. Translating it yields CASSLEGGEQYF.

The chain uses TRBV28 and TRBJ2-5, with D tentatively TRBD2 (5 bases). This CDR3 has 11 amino acids. The germline V gene has CDR1 MDHEN and CDR2 SYDVKM. V was pared by 11 bases and J by 3 bases, with 10 bases between. The CDR3 is CAAREEETQYF. Here the CDR3 DNA reads TGTGCCGCACGGGAAGAAGAGACCCAGTACTTC.

This clonotype has at least ten counts. The chain carries TRBV11-2 and TRBJ1-1, with D hard to call. CDR1 SGHAT and CDR2 FQNNGV come from the germline V gene. CDR3 length: 11 amino acids. V dropped 0 bases and J dropped 7 bases, with 3 bases sitting between them. The CDR3 nucleotides are TGTGCCAGCAGCTTAGAGTATGAAGCTTTCTTT. This gives the protein CASSLEYEAFF.

This clonotype came up many times. The V call is TRBV29-1, the J call TRBJ2-1, with TRBD1 identical over 7 bases. This CDR3 is built from 13 residues. J gave up 3 bases and V 6 bases, and 5 bases lay outside the gene matches. Germline V CDR1 and CDR2: SQVTM, ANQGSEA. The CDR3, as DNA: TGCAGCGTCCCCGGGACAGACTACAATGAGCAGTTCTTC. Amino acids: CSVPGTDYNEQFF.

This clonotype was counted many times. The V call is TRBV11-2, the J call TRBJ2-5; 9 bases fit TRBD1. The CDR3 totals 16 residues. CDR1 and CDR2 (germline): SGHAT, FQNNGV. J lost 5 bases, V lost 4 bases, and 11 bases had no gene match. CDR3 sequence (DNA): TGTGCCAGCAGCTCAGACGGGACAGGGAACGGGGAGACCCAGTACTTC. Translating gives CASSSDGTGNGETQYF.